This entry describes one TCR beta chain. Its antigen remains undetermined. It has no much larger one-base neighbor in the sample; base qualities were not kept. Donors were 35 to 40 systemically healthy Caucasian individuals from Russia aged 6 to 90 years. Roughly 9.5 milliliters of peripheral blood were drawn from each donor into EDTA-treated Vacutainer tubes. Ficoll-Paque density-gradient centrifugation was used to isolate PBMCs, with at least 7 million obtained per sample. Trizol reagent was used to extract total RNA from the PBMCs, yielding at least 5.5 micrograms per sample. For every donor, an aliquot of PBMCs went through flow cytometry to measure the percentages of naive CD45RAhigh/CD27high T cells. Sequences ENHRY (CDR1) and SYGVKD (CDR2) are obtained from the germline V gene. Trimming removed 8 bases from V and 5 bases from J, leaving 19 bases between the germline ends. The CDR3, cysteine through phenylalanine, is 15 amino acids long. Of all the DNA, just the CDR3 is kept, 45 bases in frame from base 1.

These data originate in a study of blood T cells in healthy people across ages (dated by TCRdb to 2013 to 2016). Broadly, across the study: In model experiments, roughly one uniquely barcoded TCR beta cDNA molecule per two T cells was captured by template switching. To track age-related changes in TCR beta repertoire diversity, the study relied on deep sequencing normalized with unique cDNA molecular identifiers. The donors were divided into four age groups: young (average around 16 years), middle-aged (approximately 41), aged (approximately 64) and long-lived (about 79). Donors of different ages were randomly distributed across sequencing lanes to avoid experimental bias. Two additional independent replicas of 1 million unique cDNA reads from the same blood draw were analyzed for two donors (one aged 18 to 30 and one aged 80 or older). General conclusions and limits of the study: Estimates of total diversity based on one million sequenced T cells were regarded as lower bounds and as underestimates. Compared with the aged group, more naive CD4+ T cells, fewer expanded clones and increased TCR diversity were shown by the long-lived group, suggesting age selection. Because the CMV infection status of the donors was unknown, age-related changes in expanded clonotypes may potentially have been confounded. As age increased, observed TCR beta diversity per million T cells dropped in a roughly linear way, and a significant reduction was already evident by age about 36. There was a strong correlation between observed TCR beta diversity and the percentage of naive T cells measured by flow cytometry. Conclusive comparison of naive and antigen-experienced compartments was prevented by the profiling of bulk unsorted PBMCs.

To prepare the library, 5' RACE was applied. Sequencing instrument: Illumina HiSeq 2500. A second roughly 6 to 12 cycle PCR used a sample-barcoded 5' primer and a J-beta primer mix. Each TCR beta cDNA molecule received a unique molecular identifier from a template-switch 5' adaptor carrying 12 random nucleotides. Each sample yielded at least 3 million CDR3-containing paired-end reads. First-strand cDNA was synthesized from all RNA with the Mint cDNA synthesis kit, primed by a TRBC-specific oligonucleotide. Following uracil-DNA glycosylase treatment, all cDNA underwent a first 18-cycle PCR with the universal primers M1SS and BC2_uni_R. In the source study's methods: For normalization, 1 million high-quality reads, each with a distinct molecular identifier, were randomly selected from each sample. Reads with shared molecular identifiers were discarded instead of being binned into consensus sequences. MiTCR, run with a Q25 quality threshold and the strictest error-elimination algorithm, handled CDR3 identification, clonotype clustering and error correction. A nonparametric unseen species model with Euler transformation was used to estimate lower-bound total TCR beta diversity. TCRdb trimmed public reads at Q25 via fastp, called clones via MiXCR and kept in-frame beta chains. Rows with a matching CDR3 protein are joined into one entry that keeps the most common DNA and genes. TCRdb assigned the V and J calls; the authors' analysis was not used. Here the sample has about 670,000 distinct CDR3 sequences; less than 45% occur a single time. The ten largest clones add up to 30% of the sample.

The rearrangement joined TRBV10-3 to TRBJ2-4; TRBD1 is a weak D gene call, 6 bases matching. This receptor was taken from a man older than 75 in good health. The sample consisted of blood. The nucleotide sequence reads TGTGCCATCGCACCAGGATTGGACAGAGAAAACATTCAGTACTTC. Translated, it reads CAIAPGLDRENIQYF.